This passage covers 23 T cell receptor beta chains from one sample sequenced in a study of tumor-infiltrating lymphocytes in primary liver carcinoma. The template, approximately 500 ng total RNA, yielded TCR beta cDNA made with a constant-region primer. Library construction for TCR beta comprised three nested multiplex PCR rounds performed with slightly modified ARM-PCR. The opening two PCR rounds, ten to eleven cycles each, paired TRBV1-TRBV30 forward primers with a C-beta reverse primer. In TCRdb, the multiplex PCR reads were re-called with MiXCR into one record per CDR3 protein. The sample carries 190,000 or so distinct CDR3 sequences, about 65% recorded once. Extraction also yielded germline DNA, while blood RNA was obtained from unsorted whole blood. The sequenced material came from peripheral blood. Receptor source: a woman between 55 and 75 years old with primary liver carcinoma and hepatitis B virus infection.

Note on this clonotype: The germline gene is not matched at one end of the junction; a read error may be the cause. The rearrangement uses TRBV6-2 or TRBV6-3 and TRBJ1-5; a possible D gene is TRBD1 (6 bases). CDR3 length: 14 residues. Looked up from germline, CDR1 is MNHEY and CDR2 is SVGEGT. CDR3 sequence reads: CVSSATGHTQPQHF. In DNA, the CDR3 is TGTGTCAGCAGTGCGACAGGACACACTCAGCCCCAGCATTTT.

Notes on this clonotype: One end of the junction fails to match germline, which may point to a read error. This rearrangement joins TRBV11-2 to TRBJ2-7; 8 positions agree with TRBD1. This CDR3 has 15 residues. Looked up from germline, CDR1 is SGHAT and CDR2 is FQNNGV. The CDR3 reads CASSSRTGKGYKQYF. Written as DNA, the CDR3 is TGTGCCAGCAGTTCCCGGACAGGGAAGGGCTACAAGCAGTACTTC.

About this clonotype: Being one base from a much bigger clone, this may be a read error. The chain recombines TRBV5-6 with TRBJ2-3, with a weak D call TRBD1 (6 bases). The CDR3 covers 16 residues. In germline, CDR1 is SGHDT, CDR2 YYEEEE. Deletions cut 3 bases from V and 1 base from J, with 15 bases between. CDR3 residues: CASSYTGTTRTDTQYF. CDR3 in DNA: TGTGCCAGCAGCTACACCGGGACAACTCGCACAGATACGCAGTATTTT.

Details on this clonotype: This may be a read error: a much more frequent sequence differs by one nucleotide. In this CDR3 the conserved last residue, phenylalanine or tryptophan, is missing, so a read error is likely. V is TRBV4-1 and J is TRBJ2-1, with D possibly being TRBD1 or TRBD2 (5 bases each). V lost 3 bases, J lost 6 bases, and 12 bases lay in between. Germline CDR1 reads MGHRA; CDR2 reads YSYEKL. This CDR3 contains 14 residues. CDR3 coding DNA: TGCGCCAGCAGCCATTCAGGTGGGGGCAATGAGCAGTTCTCC. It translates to CASSHSGGGNEQFS.

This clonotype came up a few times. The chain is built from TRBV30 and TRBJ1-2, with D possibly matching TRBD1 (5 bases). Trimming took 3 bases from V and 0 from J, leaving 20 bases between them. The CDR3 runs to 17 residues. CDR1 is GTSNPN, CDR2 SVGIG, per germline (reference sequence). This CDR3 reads CAWSSGAAGLSNYGYTF. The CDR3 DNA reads TGTGCCTGGAGCTCCGGGGCAGCCGGGCTATCTAACTATGGCTACACCTTC.

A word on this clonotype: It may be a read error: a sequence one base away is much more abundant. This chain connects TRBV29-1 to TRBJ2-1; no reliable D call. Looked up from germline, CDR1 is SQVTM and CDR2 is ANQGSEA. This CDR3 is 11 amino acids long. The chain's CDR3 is CSVERYNEQIF. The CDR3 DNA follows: TGCAGCGTTGAAAGGTACAATGAGCAGATCTTC.

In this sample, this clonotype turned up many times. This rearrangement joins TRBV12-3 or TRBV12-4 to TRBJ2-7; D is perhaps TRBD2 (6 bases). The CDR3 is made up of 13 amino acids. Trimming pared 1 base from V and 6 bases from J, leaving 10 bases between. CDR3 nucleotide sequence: TGTGCCAGCAGTTTAGGGAGGGGCGGCGAGCAGTACTTC. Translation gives CASSLGRGGEQYF.

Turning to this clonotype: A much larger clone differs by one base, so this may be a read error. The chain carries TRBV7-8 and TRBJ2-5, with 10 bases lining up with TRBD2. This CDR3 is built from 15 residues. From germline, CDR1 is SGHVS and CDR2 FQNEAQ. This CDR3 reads CANSPSSGRWETQYF. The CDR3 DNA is TGTGCCAACAGCCCCTCTAGCGGGAGATGGGAGACCCAGTACTTC.

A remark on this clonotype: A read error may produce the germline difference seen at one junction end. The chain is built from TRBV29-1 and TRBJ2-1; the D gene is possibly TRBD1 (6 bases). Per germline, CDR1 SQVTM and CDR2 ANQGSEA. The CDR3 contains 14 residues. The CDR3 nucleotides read TGCAGCGTCAGCAGGGGTTTTAACTACAATGAGCAGTCCTTC. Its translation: CSVSRGFNYNEQSF.

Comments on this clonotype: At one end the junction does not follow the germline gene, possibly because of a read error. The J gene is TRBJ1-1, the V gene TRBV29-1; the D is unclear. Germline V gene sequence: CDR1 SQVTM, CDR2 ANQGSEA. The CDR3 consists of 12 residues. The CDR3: CSVRRINTEAFF. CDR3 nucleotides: TGTAGCGTCAGACGTATTAACACTGAAGCCTTCTTT.

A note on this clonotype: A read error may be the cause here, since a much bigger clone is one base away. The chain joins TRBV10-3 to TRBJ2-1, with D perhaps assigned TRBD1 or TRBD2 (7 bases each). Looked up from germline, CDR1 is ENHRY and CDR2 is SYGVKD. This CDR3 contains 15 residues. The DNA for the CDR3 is TGTGCCGTCCAGGGGGGGCGGGAATCCTACAATGAGCGGTTCTTC. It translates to CAVQGGRESYNERFF.

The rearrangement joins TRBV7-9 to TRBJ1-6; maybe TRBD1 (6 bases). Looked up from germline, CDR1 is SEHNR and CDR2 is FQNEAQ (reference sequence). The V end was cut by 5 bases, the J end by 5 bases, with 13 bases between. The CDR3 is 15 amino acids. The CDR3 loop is CASSRWTADNSPLHF. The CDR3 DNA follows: TGTGCCAGCAGCCGCTGGACAGCTGATAATTCACCCCTCCACTTT.

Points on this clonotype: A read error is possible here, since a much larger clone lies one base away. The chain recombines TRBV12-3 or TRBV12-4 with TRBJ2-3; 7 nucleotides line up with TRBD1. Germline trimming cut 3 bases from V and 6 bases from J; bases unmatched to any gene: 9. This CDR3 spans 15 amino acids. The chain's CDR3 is CASSLGDRVMDTQYF. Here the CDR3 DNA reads TGTGCCAGCAGTTTGGGAGACAGGGTTATGGATACGCAGTATTTT.

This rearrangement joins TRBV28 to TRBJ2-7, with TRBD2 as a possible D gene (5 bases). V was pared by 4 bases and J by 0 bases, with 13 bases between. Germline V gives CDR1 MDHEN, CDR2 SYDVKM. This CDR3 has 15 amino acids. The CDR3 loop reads CASSSDWQSSYEQYF. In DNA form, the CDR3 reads TGTGCCAGCAGTTCGGACTGGCAGAGCTCCTACGAGCAGTACTTC.

This CDR3 reads CASSVGARSEYEQYF. The CDR3, as DNA: TGTGCCAGCAGCGTCGGAGCACGATCTGAGTACGAGCAGTACTTC. The rearrangement joins TRBV6-1 to TRBJ2-7; no reliable D call. V lost 6 bases, J lost 4 bases, and 19 bases lay in between. CDR3 length: 15 residues. Per germline, CDR1 MNHNS and CDR2 SASEGT.

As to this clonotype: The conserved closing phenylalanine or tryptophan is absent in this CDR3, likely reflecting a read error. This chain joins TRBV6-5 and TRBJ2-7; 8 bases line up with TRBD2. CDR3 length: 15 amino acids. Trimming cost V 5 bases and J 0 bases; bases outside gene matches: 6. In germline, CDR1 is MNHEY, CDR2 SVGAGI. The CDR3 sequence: CASSRNSGVSYEQYI. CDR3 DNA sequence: TGTGCCAGCAGTAGGAATAGCGGGGTCTCCTACGAGCAGTACATC.

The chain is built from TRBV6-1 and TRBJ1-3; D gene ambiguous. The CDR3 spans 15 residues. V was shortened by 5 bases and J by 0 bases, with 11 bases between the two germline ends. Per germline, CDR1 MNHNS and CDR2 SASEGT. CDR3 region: CASSSDMTSGNTIYF. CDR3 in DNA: TGTGCCAGCAGTAGCGACATGACCTCTGGAAACACCATATATTTT.

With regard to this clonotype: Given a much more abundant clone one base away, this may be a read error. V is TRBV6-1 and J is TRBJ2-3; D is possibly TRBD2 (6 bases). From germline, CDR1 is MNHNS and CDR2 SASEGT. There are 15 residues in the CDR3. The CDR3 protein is CASSRWGVATDMQYF. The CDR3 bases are TGTGCCAGCAGCCGATGGGGGGTCGCGACAGATATGCAGTATTTT.

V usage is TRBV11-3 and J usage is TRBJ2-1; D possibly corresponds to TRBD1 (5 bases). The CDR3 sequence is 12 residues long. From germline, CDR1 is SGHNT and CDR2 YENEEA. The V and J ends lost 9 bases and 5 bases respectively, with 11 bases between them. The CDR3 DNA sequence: TGTGCCAGTCACAAGGGGAACAATGAGCAGTTCTTC. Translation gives CASHKGNNEQFF.

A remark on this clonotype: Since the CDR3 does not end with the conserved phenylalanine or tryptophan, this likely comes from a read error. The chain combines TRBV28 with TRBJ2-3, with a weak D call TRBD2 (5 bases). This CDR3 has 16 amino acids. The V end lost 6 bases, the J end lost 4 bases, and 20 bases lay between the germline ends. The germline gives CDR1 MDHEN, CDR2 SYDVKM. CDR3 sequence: CASRARLWAAADTQYL. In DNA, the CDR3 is TGTGCCAGCAGAGCCAGGTTATGGGCAGCGGCAGATACGCAGTATCTT.

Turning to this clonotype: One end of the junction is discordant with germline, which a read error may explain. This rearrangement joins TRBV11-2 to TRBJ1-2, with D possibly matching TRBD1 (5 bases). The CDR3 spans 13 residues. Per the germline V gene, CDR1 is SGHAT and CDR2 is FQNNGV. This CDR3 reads CVSSPDKIYDYTF. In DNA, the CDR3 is TGTGTCAGCAGCCCGGACAAAATCTATGACTACACCTTC.

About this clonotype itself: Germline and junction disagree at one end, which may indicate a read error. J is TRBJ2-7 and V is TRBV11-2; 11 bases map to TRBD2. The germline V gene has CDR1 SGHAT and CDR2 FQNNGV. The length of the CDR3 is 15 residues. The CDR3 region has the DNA TGTGCCAGCAGCCCCGGGACTAGCGGATGCTACAAGCAGTACTTC. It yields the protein CASSPGTSGCYKQYF.

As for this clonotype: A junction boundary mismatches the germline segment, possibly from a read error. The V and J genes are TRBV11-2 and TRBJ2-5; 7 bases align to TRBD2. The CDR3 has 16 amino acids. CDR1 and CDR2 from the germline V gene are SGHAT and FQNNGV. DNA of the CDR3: TGTGCCAACAGCTTAGAACGAGCGGGGAACCTAGAGACCCAGTACTTC. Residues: CANSLERAGNLETQYF.